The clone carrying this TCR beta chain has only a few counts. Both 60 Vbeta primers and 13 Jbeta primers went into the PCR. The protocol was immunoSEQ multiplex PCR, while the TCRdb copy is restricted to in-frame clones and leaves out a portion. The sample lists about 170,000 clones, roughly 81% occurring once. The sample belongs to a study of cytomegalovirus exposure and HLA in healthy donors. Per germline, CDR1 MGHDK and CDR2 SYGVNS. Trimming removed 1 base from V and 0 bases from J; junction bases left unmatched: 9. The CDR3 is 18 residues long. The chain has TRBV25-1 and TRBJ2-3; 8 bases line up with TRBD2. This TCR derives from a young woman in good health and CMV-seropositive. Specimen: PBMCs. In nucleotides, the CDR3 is TGTGCCAGCAGTGAATTTGGTAGCGGGGAGGCTAGCACAGATACGCAGTATTTT. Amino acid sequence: CASSEFGSGEASTDTQYF.